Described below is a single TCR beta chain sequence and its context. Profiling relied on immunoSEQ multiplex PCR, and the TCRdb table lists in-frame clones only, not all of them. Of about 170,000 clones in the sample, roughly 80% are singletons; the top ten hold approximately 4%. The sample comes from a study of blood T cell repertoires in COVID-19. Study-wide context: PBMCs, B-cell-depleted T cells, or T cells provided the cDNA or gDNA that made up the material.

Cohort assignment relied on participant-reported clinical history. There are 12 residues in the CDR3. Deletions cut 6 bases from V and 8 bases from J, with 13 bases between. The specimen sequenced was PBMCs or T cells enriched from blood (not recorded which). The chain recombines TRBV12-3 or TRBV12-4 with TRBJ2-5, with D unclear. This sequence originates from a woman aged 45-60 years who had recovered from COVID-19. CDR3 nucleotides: TGTGCCAGCAGATCTACCTGGGCAACCCAGTACTTC. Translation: CASRSTWATQYF.